This T cell receptor beta chain was documented in a study of long-term antiretroviral therapy in people with HIV. Investigators performed immunoSEQ version v3.0 at survey level. The protocol was immunoSEQ multiplex PCR, while the TCRdb copy is restricted to in-frame clones and leaves out a portion. The repertoire holds some 27,000 clones, with roughly 93% as singletons. Germline CDR1 SGHRS, CDR2 YFSETQ. CDR3 length: 14 amino acids. Trimming pared 4 bases from V and 6 bases from J, leaving 17 bases between. The count of this clone is one. The chain combines TRBV5-1 with TRBJ2-7; no definite D call. The specimen comprised unsorted PBMCs, sampled around 6.5 years after starting antiretroviral therapy. This TCR was recovered from a middle-aged woman with HIV. The CDR3 reads CASSPRTYSGEQYF. CDR3 nucleotide sequence: TGCGCCAGCAGCCCTAGGACGTATTCCGGCGAGCAGTACTTC.